A selection of T cell receptor beta chains follows, all from one sample in a study of T cells after yellow fever vaccination. Using its own MiXCR run on the 5' RACE reads, TCRdb lists one record per CDR3 protein. The profile shows approximately 550,000 distinct CDR3 sequences, approximately 13% of them singletons. Sample: PBMCs, taken on the day of the yellow fever booster vaccination. The receptors originated from a man aged 25 to 45 who received the YFV17D yellow fever vaccine. The CDR3 runs from the conserved cysteine through the conserved F or W. Fields, in order: J gene, V gene, CDR3 protein.

TRBJ1-2 TRBV18 CASSPGTAYYGYTF
TRBJ2-1 TRBV28 CASSSPGGLAGSNEQFF
TRBJ1-4 TRBV7-2 CASSPGQGVRKLFF
TRBJ2-3 TRBV20-1 CRVVGSGDTQYF
TRBJ2-3 TRBV7-8 CASSFDAGNTDTQYF
TRBJ1-1 TRBV11-2 CASRQDRIFEAFF
TRBJ2-3 TRBV6-2/TRBV6-3 CASSYSKVGRFTDTQYF
TRBJ2-7 TRBV3-1 CASSQGWGSEQYF
TRBJ1-1 TRBV20-1 CSASVLSGSEAFF
TRBJ2-7 TRBV4-2 CASSQGGRAHEQYF
TRBJ2-3 TRBV6-5 CASSQPLAGGRTDTQYF
TRBJ2-1 TRBV29-1 CSVEDPFTGATFNEQFF
TRBJ2-3 TRBV20-1 CSARMAGNTDTQYF
TRBJ2-1 TRBV5-6 CASSWRTPVPNEQFF
TRBJ1-6 TRBV11-2 CASSLPGLGSPLHF
TRBJ2-7 TRBV5-1 CASSTGGQIYEQYF
TRBJ2-7 TRBV6-2/TRBV6-3 CASSYLPSEQYF
TRBJ2-2 TRBV7-2 CASSWTSASGELFF
TRBJ1-2 TRBV10-3 CAITPSDESGYTF
TRBJ2-4 TRBV7-2 CASSPASGLAKNIQYF
TRBJ2-1 TRBV19 CASSLVGLDFHEQFF
TRBJ2-3 TRBV11-2 CASSPGVGSTDTQYF
TRBJ2-2 TRBV10-3 CAISESGELFF
TRBJ2-6 TRBV7-3 CASSQQETGANVLTF
TRBJ2-3 TRBV20-1 CSARGGVVDTQYF
TRBJ2-3 TRBV4-3 CASSPSGTGSVVQYF
TRBJ2-3 TRBV7-3 CASSLSHTTDTQYF
TRBJ2-7 TRBV12-3/TRBV12-4 CASSRTGGTYEQYF
TRBJ2-7 TRBV29-1 CSVEDRAYEQYF
TRBJ2-3 TRBV4-1 CASSQAPPAVTSTDTQYF
TRBJ1-1 TRBV28 CASTMGQGVINTEAFF
TRBJ2-4 TRBV14 CASSQDRIFQYF
TRBJ2-6 TRBV5-1 CASSAQLSGANVLTF
TRBJ2-1 TRBV15 CATSRVGTGHEQFF
TRBJ1-2 TRBV27 CASSGQGDNYGYTF
TRBJ2-3 TRBV29-1 CSVEGSGDRSTDTQYF
TRBJ2-7 TRBV29-1 CSVDVAGALEQYF
TRBJ2-7 TRBV5-5 CASHGGTSRYELYF
TRBJ2-2 TRBV7-9 CASTILPENTGELFF
TRBJ2-5 TRBV20-1 CSAPPSYQETQYF
TRBJ2-7 TRBV29-1 CSAATGAKGEQYF